The 11 T cell receptor beta chains given below trace back to one sample, sequenced in a study of shared clonotypes between healthy human individuals (dated by TCRdb to the early 2020s). To prepare the library, the immunoSEQ multiplex PCR assay was applied. TCRdb carries this immuneACCESS record with in-frame sequences only. Its versions omit some clonotypes, under half of them owing to an unresolved V gene in the studies checked, with the rest unexplained. Recorded for this sample are 950,000 to 1,200,000 clones; around 77% of them occurred a single time. The top ten hold almost 0.9% of the sample. Sequencing was done on a sample of memory CD4+ T cells from PBMCs. Explained via the paper, the cell subset or site label denotes: CD45RA-negative fraction. These receptors came from a man younger than 30 in good health. Some clones in this sample may be carry-over from other donors' samples.

In this sample, this clone turned up once. The chain is built from TRBV15 and TRBJ2-3; no definite D call. Per the germline V gene, CDR1 is LNHNV and CDR2 is YYDKDF (reference sequence). This CDR3 region has 15 residues. V lost 4 bases to trimming and J lost 0 bases, with 11 bases between them. The CDR3 DNA reads as TGTGCCACCAGCACCAACTTGGGTAGCACAGATACGCAGTATTTT. This gives the protein CATSTNLGSTDTQYF.

The CDR3 is CASSQVGQGGRRGAFF. Here the CDR3 DNA reads TGCGCCAGCAGCCAAGTTGGGCAAGGGGGCCGCCGGGGGGCTTTCTTT. The gene calls are TRBV4-1 and TRBJ1-1, with 7 nucleotides matching TRBD1. Per germline, CDR1 MGHRA and CDR2 YSYEKL. V dropped 1 base and J dropped 11; count of bases not matched to a gene: 16. The CDR3 extends over 16 amino acids.

V is TRBV27 and J is TRBJ2-2; 8 bases are shared with TRBD1. The germline CDR1 and CDR2 sequences are MNHEY and SMNVEV (reference sequence). The CDR3 is 15 amino acids. Trimming cost V 6 bases and J 1 base; bases outside gene matches: 4. The CDR3 DNA is TGTGCCAGCAGGGCCGGGACAGGGAACACCGGGGAGCTGTTTTTT. Translated: CASRAGTGNTGELFF.

The V and J genes are TRBV10-1 and TRBJ2-4, with 11 bases aligning to TRBD1. Germline loops: CDR1 WNHNN, CDR2 SYGVQD (reference sequence). With 6 bases clipped from V and 8 bases from J, the junction kept 6 bases outside the gene matches. The CDR3 is 14 amino acids. This CDR3 is CASSSGQGADIQYF. The CDR3 nucleotides read TGCGCCAGCAGCTCCGGACAGGGGGCAGACATTCAGTACTTC.

This clone came up many times. V is TRBV29-1 and J is TRBJ2-1, with 10 bases aligning to TRBD2. CDR1 and CDR2 from the germline V gene are SQVTM and ANQGSEA. V was pared by 3 bases and J by 8 bases, with 7 bases of the junction left unmatched. This CDR3 is 14 amino acids long. The DNA for the CDR3 is TGCAGCGTTGATCGGCTAGCGGGAGCCTATGAGCAGTTCTTC. It is translated as CSVDRLAGAYEQFF.

The V gene is TRBV28, the J gene TRBJ1-2; D unclear. The length of the CDR3 is 13 residues. Germline V gene lookup returns CDR1 MDHEN and CDR2 SYDVKM. With 6 bases removed from V and 0 bases from J, the gap between germline ends came to 8 bases. The CDR3 nucleotides are TGTGCCAGCAGGGTCAACACTAACTATGGCTACACCTTC. This encodes CASRVNTNYGYTF.

The CDR3 loop is CAISEEVNQPQHF. The CDR3 coding sequence is TGTGCCATCAGTGAGGAGGTTAATCAGCCCCAGCATTTT. The V and J genes are TRBV10-3 and TRBJ1-5; no clear D gene. The CDR3 loop spans 13 amino acids. From germline, CDR1 is ENHRY and CDR2 SYGVKD. Trimming took off 2 bases at V and 4 bases at J, with 6 bases between the two ends.

The chain has TRBV4-1 and TRBJ2-5, with D possibly being TRBD1 or TRBD2 (6 bases each). The CDR3 extends over 12 amino acids. CDR1 MGHRA and CDR2 YSYEKL come from the germline V gene. With 0 bases removed from V and 10 bases from J, the gap between germline ends came to 9 bases. The CDR3 loop is CASSQEGGYQYF. The CDR3 DNA is TGCGCCAGCAGCCAAGAAGGGGGGTACCAGTACTTC.

V usage is TRBV6-5 and J usage is TRBJ2-7, with D hard to call. The V end lost 0 bases, the J end lost 5 bases, and 14 bases lay between the germline ends. Germline CDR1 and CDR2: MNHEY and SVGAGI. The CDR3 is 15 amino acids. The CDR3: CASSYSAGLRNEQYF. In DNA form, the CDR3 reads TGTGCCAGCAGTTACTCGGCCGGCCTGAGGAACGAGCAGTACTTC.

In the case of this clone: An end of the junction does not agree with germline; a read error may underlie this. This sequence joins TRBV28 and TRBJ1-1, with D perhaps matching TRBD1 (6 bases). Germline-derived CDR1 and CDR2 are MDHEN and SYDVKM. The CDR3 consists of 12 residues. The CDR3 spells CASSLRDRTGLF. CDR3 DNA: TGTGCCAGCAGTTTAAGAGACAGGACCGGACTCTTT.

About this clone itself: The junction departs from germline at one end; a sequencing error may be responsible. The chain combines TRBV7-9 with TRBJ1-1, with 7 bases lining up with TRBD1. The CDR3 length is 14 residues. The germline V gene has CDR1 SEHNR and CDR2 FQNEAQ (reference sequence). Written as DNA, the CDR3 is TGTGCCAGCAGCCTAGCAGGACAGGACACTGAAGCTTTCTTT. This encodes CASSLAGQDTEAFF.